This T cell receptor beta chain was sequenced for a study of T cells in Graves' hyperthyroidism and ophthalmopathy (dated by TCRdb to the late 2010s). For the study in its entirety: Peripheral blood samples were taken at initial diagnosis, before any treatment was given. To identify distinguishing TCR V-J signatures, a discovery cohort of 100 or so patients was used, comprising 40 to 45 with Graves' ophthalmopathy and around 60 with stable Graves' hyperthyroidism. Prospective prediction of ophthalmopathy was tested in an independent validation cohort of about 19 hyperthyroidism patients and 17 patients who later progressed to ophthalmopathy. The 95 to 100 discovery patients were randomly divided into training and test sets at a 7:3 ratio. In more than 5 Graves' hyperthyroidism patients, the study also compared T-cell repertoires from thyroid tissue with T-cell repertoires from blood. Following sampling, methimazole starting at 30 mg daily was given to hyperthyroidism patients, and high-dose intravenous methylprednisolone was given to ophthalmopathy patients. The paper reports TCR Vbeta CDR3 sequencing of more than 120 peripheral blood samples: around 41 ophthalmopathy, about 75 hyperthyroidism and around 17 progressor patients.

Points the paper makes about the study in general: No statistical method was used to fix the sample size in advance, and group allocation was not hidden from the investigators. In cross-validation, a model built on a 13 V-J signature told ophthalmopathy apart from stable hyperthyroidism with under 90% sensitivity and approximately 81% specificity, and in testing the same model reached 80%/75%. Most expanded thyroid clonotypes (frequency above 0.001) were also found in blood, which suggests that blood repertoires may mirror thyroid immune responses. In validation, the model predicted progression to ophthalmopathy with approximately 71% sensitivity and about 72% specificity, a median of about 6.7 months before onset.

Concerning this clonotype itself: The target of this receptor is not known. It has no much larger one-base neighbor in the sample; base qualities were not kept.

The hyperthyroidism patients were between 18 and 65 years old and newly diagnosed, with a disease duration of less than 2 months. Any patient with an uncontrolled infection, another autoimmune disease, pregnancy or lactation was excluded. Clinical symptoms, serum thyroxine and TRAb, thyroid ultrasound, and orbital computed tomography formed the basis for the diagnoses. Blood from progressor patients was drawn when they were first diagnosed with hyperthyroidism, before any ophthalmopathy symptoms appeared. PBMCs were separated from roughly 9.3 ml of fresh peripheral blood using Ficoll-Paque density gradient centrifugation. Patients classed as progressors first received a Graves' hyperthyroidism diagnosis and then went on to develop ophthalmopathy during follow-up. Total RNA was extracted using Trizol reagent, and RNA quality was assessed on an Agilent 2100 Bioanalyzer. The TCR beta CDR3 regions were amplified from the RNA transcripts. The TCR CDR3 was subjected to a first round of RT-PCR using the HTBI primer set and the Qiagen OneStep RT-PCR kit. The libraries were constructed in a second round of multiplex PCR and then size-selected and purified. Paired-end sequencing of the libraries was performed with 100 bp reads on an Illumina HiSeq2000. The authors' analysis ran thus. Raw data were processed with SOAPnuke, discarding reads with adapters, uncalled bases, mean Phred below 15, or no exact constant-primer or identifier match. High-quality paired reads were merged with COPE v1.2.5, and unique nucleotide sequences were defined as clonotypes. MiTCR v1.1 was used to align clonotypes to the IMGT TRBV, TRBD and TRBJ reference segments. The analysis included only V-J combinations with a frequency above 0.0001, which together covered around 99% of the repertoires. A TCS score was defined as the ratio between F50 (clonal expansion) and ExV (chaos), using BLOSUM62-based TCRdist between CDR3 peptides within each V-J. Welch's t-statistics and random forest reduced just over 500 V-J features to about 13, which were used in a naive Bayes classifier (R e1071). TCRdb's own reprocessing of the public reads used fastp at Q25 and MiXCR and kept productive beta chains. Every entry covers one CDR3 protein and lists the most common genes and DNA from its rows. The V and J calls reflect TCRdb's pipeline rather than the authors' work. This sample comprises under 750,000 distinct CDR3 sequences, around a sixth of them detected only once. Of the sample, over 15% is held by the ten largest clones.

CDR1 and CDR2, looked up from the germline V gene, are ENHRY and SYGVKD. The CDR3 runs 16 residues from the cysteine to the phenylalanine. The read is trimmed to its CDR3 DNA, 48 bases read in frame from base 1. A distance of 12 bases separates the germline ends of V and J, which lose 3 bases and 0 bases respectively. Sample: blood. This TCR came from a woman aged 50 to 60 with Graves' hyperthyroidism that later progressed to Graves' ophthalmopathy. The rearranged segments are TRBV10-3 and TRBJ1-3; TRBD1 might be the D gene, on 6 matching bases. The CDR3 has the sequence CAISERGTFSGNTIYF. Here is the DNA: TGTGCCATCAGTGAACGGGGGACATTCTCTGGAAACACCATATATTTT.